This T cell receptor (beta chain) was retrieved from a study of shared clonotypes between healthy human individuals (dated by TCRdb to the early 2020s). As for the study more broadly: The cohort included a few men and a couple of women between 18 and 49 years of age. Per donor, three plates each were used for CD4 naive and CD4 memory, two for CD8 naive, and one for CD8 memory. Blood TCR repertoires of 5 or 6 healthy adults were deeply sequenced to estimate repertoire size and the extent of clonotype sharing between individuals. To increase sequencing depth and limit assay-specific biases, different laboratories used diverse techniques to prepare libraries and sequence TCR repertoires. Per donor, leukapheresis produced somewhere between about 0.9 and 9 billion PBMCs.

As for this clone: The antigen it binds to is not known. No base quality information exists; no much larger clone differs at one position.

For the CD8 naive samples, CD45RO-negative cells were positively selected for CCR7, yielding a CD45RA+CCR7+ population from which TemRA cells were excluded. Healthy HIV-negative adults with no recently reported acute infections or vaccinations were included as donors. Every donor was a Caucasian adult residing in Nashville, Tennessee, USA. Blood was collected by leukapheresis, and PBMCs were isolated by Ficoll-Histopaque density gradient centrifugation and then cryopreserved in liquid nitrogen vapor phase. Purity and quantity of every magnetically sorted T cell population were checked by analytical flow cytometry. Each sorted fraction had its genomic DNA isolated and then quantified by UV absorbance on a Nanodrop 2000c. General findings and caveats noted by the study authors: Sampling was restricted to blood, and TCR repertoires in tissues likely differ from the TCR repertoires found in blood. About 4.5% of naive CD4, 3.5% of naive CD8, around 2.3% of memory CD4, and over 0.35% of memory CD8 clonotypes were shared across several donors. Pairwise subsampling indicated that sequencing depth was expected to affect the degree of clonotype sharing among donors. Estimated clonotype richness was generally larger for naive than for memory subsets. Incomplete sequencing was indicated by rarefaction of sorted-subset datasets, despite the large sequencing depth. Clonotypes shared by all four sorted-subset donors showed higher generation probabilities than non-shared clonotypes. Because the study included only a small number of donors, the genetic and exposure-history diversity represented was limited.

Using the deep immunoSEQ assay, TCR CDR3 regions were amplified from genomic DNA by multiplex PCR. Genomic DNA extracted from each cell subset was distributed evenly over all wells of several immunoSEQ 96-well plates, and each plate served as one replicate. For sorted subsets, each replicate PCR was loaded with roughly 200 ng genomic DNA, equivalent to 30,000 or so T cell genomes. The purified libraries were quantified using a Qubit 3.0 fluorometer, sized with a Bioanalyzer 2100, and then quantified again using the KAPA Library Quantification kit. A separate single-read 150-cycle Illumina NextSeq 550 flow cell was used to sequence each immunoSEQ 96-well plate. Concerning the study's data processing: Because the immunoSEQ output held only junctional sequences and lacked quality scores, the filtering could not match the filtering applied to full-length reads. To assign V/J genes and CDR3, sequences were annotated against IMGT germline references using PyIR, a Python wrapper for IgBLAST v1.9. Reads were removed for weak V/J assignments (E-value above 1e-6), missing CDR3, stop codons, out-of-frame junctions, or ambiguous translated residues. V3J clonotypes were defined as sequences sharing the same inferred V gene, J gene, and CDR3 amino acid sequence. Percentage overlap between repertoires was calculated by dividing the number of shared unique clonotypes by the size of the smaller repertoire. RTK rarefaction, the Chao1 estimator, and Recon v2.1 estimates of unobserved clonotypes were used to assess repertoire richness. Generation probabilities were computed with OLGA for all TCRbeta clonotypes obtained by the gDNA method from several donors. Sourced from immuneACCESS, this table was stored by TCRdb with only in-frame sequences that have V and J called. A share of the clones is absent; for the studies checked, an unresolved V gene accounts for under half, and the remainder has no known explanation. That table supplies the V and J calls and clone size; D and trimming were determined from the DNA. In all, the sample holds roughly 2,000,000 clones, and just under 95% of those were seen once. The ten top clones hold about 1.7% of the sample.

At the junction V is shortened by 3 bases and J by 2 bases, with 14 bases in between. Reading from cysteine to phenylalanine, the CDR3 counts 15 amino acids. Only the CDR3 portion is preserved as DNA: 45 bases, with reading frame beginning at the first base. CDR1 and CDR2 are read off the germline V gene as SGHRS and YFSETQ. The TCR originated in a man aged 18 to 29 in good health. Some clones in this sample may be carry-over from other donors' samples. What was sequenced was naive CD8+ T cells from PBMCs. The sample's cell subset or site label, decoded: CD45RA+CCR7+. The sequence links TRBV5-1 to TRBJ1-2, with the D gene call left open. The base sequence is TGCGCCAGCAGCTCGCTGGGGAAGGTCAACTATGGCTACACCTTC. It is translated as CASSSLGKVNYGYTF.